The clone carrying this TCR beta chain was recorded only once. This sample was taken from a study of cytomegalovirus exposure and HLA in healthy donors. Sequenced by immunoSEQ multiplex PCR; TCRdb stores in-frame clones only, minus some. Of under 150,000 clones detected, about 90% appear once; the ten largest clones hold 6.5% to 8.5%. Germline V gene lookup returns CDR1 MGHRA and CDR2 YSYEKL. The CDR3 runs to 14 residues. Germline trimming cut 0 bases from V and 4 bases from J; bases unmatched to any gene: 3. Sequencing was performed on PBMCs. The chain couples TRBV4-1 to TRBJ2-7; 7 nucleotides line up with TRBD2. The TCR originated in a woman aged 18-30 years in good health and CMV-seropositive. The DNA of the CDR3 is TGCGCCAGCAGCCAAGAGGGGGGGAGATACGAGCAGTACTTC. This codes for CASSQEGGRYEQYF.